Listed here are 10 T cell receptor beta chains from one sample, sequenced in a study of tumor-infiltrating lymphocytes in primary liver carcinoma. The input was about 500 ng total RNA; TCR beta cDNA was made from it with a constant-region primer. Three rounds of nested multiplex PCR with slightly modified ARM-PCR produced TCR beta libraries. TRBV1-TRBV30 forward and Cbeta reverse primers drove the first two roughly 10-cycle rounds. TCRdb re-analysed the multiplex PCR reads in MiXCR, keeping a single row per CDR3 protein. The sample yields fewer than 350,000 distinct CDR3 sequences, 65% seen once. Researchers drew blood RNA from unsorted whole blood and extracted germline DNA as well. The sequencing input was peripheral blood. Receptors originate from a man aged 40-49 years with primary liver carcinoma and hepatitis B virus infection.

Concerning this clonotype: No conserved phenylalanine or tryptophan is present at the end of the CDR3, so a read error is the likely explanation. The CDR3: CASSFNRAASSYNSPLHL. Here the CDR3 DNA reads TGTGCCAGCAGTTTCAACAGGGCCGCGAGCTCCTATAATTCACCCCTCCACCTT. The chain is built from TRBV28 and TRBJ1-6; D might be TRBD1 (6 bases). This CDR3 region has 18 residues. Between the trimmed V and J ends, which lost 3 bases and 0 bases, there was a span of 15 bases. Germline V gene lookup returns CDR1 MDHEN and CDR2 SYDVKM.

This clonotype was seen a handful of times. The chain links TRBV6-2 or TRBV6-3 to TRBJ2-7; a weak D match, TRBD2 (5 bases). Germline CDR1 reads MNHEY; CDR2 reads SVGEGT. Trimming took 6 bases from V and 0 from J, leaving 12 bases between them. This CDR3 region has 14 residues. The CDR3 sequence is CASRGPGSSYEQYF. The CDR3 bases are TGTGCCAGCAGAGGACCGGGAAGCTCCTACGAGCAGTACTTC.

In its sample, this clonotype was seen once. Germline is not matched at one junction end, which may reflect a read error. The rearrangement joins TRBV11-3 to TRBJ1-1; D is undetermined. There are 15 residues in the CDR3. CDR1 and CDR2 from the germline V gene are SGHNT and YENEEA. The CDR3 here is CASSLRCDSNAEAFF. The CDR3 DNA reads as TGCGCCAGCAGCCTACGGTGCGACTCGAACGCTGAAGCTTTCTTT.

This chain joins TRBV7-8 and TRBJ2-7; TRBD1 matches at 7 bases. After removal of 8 bases from V and 0 bases from J, the junction contained 13 bases not matched to a gene. This CDR3 is built from 16 residues. Germline lookup yields CDR1 SGHVS and CDR2 FQNEAQ. In DNA, the CDR3 is TGTGCCAGCCGCGTTCGCCGAGACAGGGCCTCCTACGAGCAGTACTTC. Its protein is CASRVRRDRASYEQYF. The full variable domain, completed using reference TRBV7-8 and TRBJ2-7, is GAGVSQSPRYKVAKRGQDVALRCDPISGHVSLFWYQQALGQGPEFLTYFQNEAQLDKSGLPSDRFFAERPEGSVSTLKIQRTQQEDSAVYLCASRVRRDRASYEQYFGPGTRLTVT.

The chain couples TRBV5-1 to TRBJ1-5; TRBD1 matches at 11 bases. The V segment lost 7 bases and the J segment 5 bases; nucleotides outside the gene matches: 5. CDR3 length: 14 amino acids. Germline V gene lookup returns CDR1 SGHRS and CDR2 YFSETQ. CDR3 loop: CASREGQGDQPQHF. In nucleotides, the CDR3 is TGCGCCAGCCGGGAGGGACAGGGGGATCAGCCCCAGCATTTT.

The chain carries TRBV7-9 and TRBJ2-1; the match to TRBD2 covers 12 bases. The CDR3 is made up of 16 amino acids. In germline, CDR1 is SEHNR, CDR2 FQNEAQ (reference sequence). The V gene end was trimmed by 5 bases and the J gene end by 4 bases; junction bases not matched to a gene: 6. This CDR3 reads CASSPGLAGPYNEQFF. CDR3 bases: TGTGCCAGCAGCCCAGGACTAGCGGGACCTTACAATGAGCAGTTCTTC.

Comments on this clonotype: It may be a read error: a sequence one base away is much more abundant. The chain employs TRBV12-3 or TRBV12-4 and TRBJ2-1, with D uncertain. The CDR3 has 18 amino acids. The V gene lost 6 bases and the J gene lost 0 bases, with 21 bases spanning the gap. CDR3 bases: TGTGCCAGCAGCAACGAGGTAACGGATGACCACTCCTACAATGAGCAGTTCTTC. Its protein product is CASSNEVTDDHSYNEQFF.

This clonotype was seen repeatedly, ten times or more. J is TRBJ2-3 and V is TRBV4-3; D is possibly TRBD1 (6 bases). From germline, CDR1 is LGHNA and CDR2 YSLEER. This CDR3 is built from 15 residues. Deletions cut 3 bases from V and 4 bases from J, with 14 bases between. CDR3 protein: CASSQDQGWADTQYF. The CDR3 DNA follows: TGCGCCAGCAGCCAGGATCAGGGGTGGGCAGATACGCAGTATTTT.

This rearrangement joins TRBV4-2 to TRBJ2-1, with D perhaps given as TRBD1 or TRBD2 (5 bases each). The ends were cut back, 4 bases at V and 1 base at J, with 17 bases in the middle. The germline V gene has CDR1 LGHNA and CDR2 YNFKEQ. CDR3 length: 17 residues. CDR3 amino acids: CASSRTVRDHSYNEQFF. CDR3 nucleotide sequence: TGTGCCAGCAGCCGCACCGTGAGGGACCATTCCTACAATGAGCAGTTCTTC.

With respect to this clonotype: A clone one base away is much larger, so this may be a read error. The chain has TRBV14 and TRBJ2-5; 7 nucleotides match TRBD2. The CDR3 consists of 13 residues. The germline gives CDR1 SGHDN, CDR2 FVKESK. The CDR3 region is CARSQLAQETQYF. In DNA, the CDR3 is TGTGCCAGAAGCCAACTAGCGCAAGAGACCCAGTACTTC.